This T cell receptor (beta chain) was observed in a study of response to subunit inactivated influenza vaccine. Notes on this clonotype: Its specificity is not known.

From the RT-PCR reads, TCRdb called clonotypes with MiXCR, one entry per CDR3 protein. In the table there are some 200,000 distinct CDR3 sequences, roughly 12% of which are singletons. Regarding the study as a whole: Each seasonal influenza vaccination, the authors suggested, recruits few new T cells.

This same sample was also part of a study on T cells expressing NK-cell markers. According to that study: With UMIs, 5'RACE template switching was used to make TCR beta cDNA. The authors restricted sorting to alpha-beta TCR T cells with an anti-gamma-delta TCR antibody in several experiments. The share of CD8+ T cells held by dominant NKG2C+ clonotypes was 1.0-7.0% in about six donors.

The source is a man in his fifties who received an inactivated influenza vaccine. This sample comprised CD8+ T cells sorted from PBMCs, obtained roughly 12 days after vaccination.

The CDR3 DNA sequence: TGTGCCAGCAGTTACTCTGGGCAGCTCTATGGCTACACCTTC. Translation: CASSYSGQLYGYTF. The chain couples TRBV6-5 to TRBJ1-2, with D hard to call. Germline values: CDR1 MNHEY, CDR2 SVGAGI. The CDR3 is made up of 14 amino acids. Trimming pared 0 bases from V and 4 bases from J, leaving 9 bases between.